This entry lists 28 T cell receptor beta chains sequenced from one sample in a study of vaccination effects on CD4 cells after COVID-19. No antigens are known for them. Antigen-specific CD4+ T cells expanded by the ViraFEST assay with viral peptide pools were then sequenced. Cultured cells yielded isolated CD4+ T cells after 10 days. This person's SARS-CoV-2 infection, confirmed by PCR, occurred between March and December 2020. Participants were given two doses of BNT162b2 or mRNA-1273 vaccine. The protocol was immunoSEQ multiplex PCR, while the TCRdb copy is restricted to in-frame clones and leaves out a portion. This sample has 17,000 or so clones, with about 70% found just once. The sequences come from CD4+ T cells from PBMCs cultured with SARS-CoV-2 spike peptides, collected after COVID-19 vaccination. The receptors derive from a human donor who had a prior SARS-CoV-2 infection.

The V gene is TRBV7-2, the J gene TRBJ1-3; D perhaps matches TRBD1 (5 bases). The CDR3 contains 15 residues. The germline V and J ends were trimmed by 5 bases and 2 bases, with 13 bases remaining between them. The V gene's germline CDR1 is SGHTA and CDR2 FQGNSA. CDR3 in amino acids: CASSPRGGAGNTIYF. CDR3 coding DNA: TGTGCCAGCAGCCCACGGGGGGGGGCTGGAAACACCATATATTTT.

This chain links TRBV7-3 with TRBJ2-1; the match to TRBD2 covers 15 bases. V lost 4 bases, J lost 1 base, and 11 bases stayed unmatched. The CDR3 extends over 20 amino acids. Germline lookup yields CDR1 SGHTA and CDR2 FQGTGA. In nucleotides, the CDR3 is TGTGCCAGCAGCTGGTCAGGACTAGCGGGGGGGCCCGTTTCCTACAATGAGCAGTTCTTC. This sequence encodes CASSWSGLAGGPVSYNEQFF.

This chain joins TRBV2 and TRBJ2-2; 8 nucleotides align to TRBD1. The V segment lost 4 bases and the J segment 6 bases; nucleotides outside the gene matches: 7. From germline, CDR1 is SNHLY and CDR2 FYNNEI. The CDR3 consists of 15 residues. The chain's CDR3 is CASSGSRGQSGELFF. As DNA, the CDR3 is TGTGCCAGCAGTGGGTCCAGGGGGCAATCCGGGGAGCTGTTTTTT.

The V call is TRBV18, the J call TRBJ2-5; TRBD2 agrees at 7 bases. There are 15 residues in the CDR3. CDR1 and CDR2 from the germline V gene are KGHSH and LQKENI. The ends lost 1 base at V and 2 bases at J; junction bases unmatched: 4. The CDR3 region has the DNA TGTGCCAGCTCACCACTAGCGGGCCTTCAAGAGACCCAGTACTTC. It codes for CASSPLAGLQETQYF.

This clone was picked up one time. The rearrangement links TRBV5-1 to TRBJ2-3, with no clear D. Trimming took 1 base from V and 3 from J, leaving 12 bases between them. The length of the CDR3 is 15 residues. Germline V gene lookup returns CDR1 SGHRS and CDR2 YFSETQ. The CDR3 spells CASSLSPSETDTQYF. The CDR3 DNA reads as TGCGCCAGCAGCTTGAGCCCTTCGGAAACAGATACGCAGTATTTT. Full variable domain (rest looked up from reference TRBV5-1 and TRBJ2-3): KAGVTQTPRYLIKTRGQQVTLSCSPISGHRSVSWYQQTPGQGLQFLFEYFSETQRNKGNFPGRFSGRQFSNSRSEMNVSTLELGDSALYLCASSLSPSETDTQYFGPGTRLTVL.

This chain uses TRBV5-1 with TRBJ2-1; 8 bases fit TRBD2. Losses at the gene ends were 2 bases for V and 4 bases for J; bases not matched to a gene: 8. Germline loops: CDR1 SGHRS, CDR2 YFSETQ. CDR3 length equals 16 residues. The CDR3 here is CASSLTPGLEYNEQFF. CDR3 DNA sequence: TGCGCCAGCAGCTTAACACCGGGACTAGAGTACAATGAGCAGTTCTTC.

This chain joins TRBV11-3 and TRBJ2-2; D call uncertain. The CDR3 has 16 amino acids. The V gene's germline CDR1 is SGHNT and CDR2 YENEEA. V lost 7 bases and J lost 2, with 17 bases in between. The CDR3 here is CASNLLSWGNTGELFF. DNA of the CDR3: TGTGCCAGCAACCTTCTGAGCTGGGGAAACACCGGGGAGCTGTTTTTT.

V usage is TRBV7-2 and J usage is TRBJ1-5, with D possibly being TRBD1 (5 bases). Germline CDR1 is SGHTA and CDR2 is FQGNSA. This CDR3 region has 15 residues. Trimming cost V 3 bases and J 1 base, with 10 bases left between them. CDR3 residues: CASSLQGPSNQPQHF. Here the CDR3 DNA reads TGTGCCAGCAGCTTGCAGGGACCGAGCAATCAGCCCCAGCATTTT.

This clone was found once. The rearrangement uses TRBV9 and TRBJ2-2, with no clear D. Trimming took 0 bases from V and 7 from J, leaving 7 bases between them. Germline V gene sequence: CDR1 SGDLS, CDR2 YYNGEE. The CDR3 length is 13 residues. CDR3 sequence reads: CASSVVGFGELFF. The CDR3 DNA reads TGTGCCAGCAGCGTAGTAGGGTTCGGGGAGCTGTTTTTT.

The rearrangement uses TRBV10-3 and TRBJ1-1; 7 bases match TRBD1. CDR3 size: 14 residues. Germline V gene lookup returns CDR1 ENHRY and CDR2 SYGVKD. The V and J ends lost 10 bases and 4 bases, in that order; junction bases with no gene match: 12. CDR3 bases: TGTGCCACCGCCGAACAGGGGACTGGCACTGAAGCTTTCTTT. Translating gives CATAEQGTGTEAFF.

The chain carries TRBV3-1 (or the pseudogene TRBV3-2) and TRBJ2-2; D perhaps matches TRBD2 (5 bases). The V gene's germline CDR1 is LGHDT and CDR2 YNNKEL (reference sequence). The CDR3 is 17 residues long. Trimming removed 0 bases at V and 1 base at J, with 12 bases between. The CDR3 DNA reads TGTGCCAGCAGCCAAGATTGGGCTAGCAAGAACACCGGGGAGCTGTTTTTT. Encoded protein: CASSQDWASKNTGELFF.

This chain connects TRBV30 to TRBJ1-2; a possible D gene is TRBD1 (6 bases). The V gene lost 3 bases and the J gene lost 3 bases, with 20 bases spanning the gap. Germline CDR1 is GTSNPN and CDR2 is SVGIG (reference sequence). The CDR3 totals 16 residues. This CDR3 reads CAWSRATGRGYYGYTF. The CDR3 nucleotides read TGTGCCTGGAGCCGGGCGACGGGCAGGGGTTACTATGGCTACACCTTC.

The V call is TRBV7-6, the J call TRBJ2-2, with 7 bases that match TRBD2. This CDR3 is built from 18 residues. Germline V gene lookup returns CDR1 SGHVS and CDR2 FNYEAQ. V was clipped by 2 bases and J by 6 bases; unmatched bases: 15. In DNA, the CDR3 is TGTGCCAGCAGCTTACTCCCTAGCGGTGGGGCCACGGCCGGGGAGCTGTTTTTT. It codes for CASSLLPSGGATAGELFF.

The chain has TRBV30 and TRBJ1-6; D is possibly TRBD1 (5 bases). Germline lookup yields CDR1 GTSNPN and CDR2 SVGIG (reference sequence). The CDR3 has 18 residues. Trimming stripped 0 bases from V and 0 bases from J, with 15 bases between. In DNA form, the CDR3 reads TGTGCCTGGAGTGTACAGGTTCGTGGCAGCTCCTATAATTCACCCCTCCACTTT. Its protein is CAWSVQVRGSSYNSPLHF.

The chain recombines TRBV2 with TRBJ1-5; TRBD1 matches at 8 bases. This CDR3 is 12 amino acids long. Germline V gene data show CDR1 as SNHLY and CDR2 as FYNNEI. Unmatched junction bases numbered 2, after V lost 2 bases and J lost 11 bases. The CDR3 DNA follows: TGTGCCAGCAGTGAATGGGGACAGGCCCAGCATTTT. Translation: CASSEWGQAQHF.

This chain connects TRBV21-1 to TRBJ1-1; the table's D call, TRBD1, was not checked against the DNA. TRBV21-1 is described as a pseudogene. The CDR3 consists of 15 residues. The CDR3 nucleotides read TGTGCCAGCCAGGGGGAACTTGGAGGGTTCACTGAAGCTTTCTTT. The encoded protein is CASQGELGGFTEAFF.

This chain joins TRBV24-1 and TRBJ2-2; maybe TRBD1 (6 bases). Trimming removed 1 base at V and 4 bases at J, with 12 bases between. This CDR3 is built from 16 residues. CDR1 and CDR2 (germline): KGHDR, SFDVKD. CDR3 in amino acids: CATSDFRGKGTGELFF. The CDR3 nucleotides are TGTGCCACCAGTGATTTCAGGGGAAAAGGCACCGGGGAGCTGTTTTTT.

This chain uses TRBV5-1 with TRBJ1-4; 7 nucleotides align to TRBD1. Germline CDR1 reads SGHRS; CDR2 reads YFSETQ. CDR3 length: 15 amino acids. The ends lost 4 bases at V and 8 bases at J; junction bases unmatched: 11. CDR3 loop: CASSPRDRGDEKLFF. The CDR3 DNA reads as TGCGCCAGCAGCCCACGGGACAGAGGGGACGAAAAACTGTTTTTT.

The CDR3 spells CASSVGAGANTGELFF. The CDR3 DNA reads as TGTGCCAGCAGCGTAGGGGCGGGAGCCAACACCGGGGAGCTGTTTTTT. The chain uses TRBV9 and TRBJ2-2; the match to TRBD2 covers 7 bases. Trimming took 0 bases from V and 2 from J; bases not matched to a gene: 4. CDR3 length equals 16 residues. CDR1 SGDLS and CDR2 YYNGEE come from the germline V gene.

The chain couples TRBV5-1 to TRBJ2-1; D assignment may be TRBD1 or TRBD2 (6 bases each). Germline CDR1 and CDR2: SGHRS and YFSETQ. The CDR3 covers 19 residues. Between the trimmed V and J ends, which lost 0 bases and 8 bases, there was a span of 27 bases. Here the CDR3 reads CASSLAGDYRDWSGDEQFF. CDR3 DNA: TGCGCCAGCAGCTTGGCGGGGGATTACAGGGATTGGTCGGGAGATGAGCAGTTCTTC.

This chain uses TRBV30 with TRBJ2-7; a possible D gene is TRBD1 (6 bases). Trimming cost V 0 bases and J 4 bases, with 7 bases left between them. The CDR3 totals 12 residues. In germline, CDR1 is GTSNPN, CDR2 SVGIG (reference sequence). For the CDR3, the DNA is TGTGCCTGGAGTGTAGACAGGTACGAGCAGTACTTC. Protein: CAWSVDRYEQYF.

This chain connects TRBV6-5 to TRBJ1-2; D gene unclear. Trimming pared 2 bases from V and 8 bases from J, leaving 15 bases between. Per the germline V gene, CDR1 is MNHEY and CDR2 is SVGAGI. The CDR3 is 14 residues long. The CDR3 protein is CASSYGLTPEGYTF. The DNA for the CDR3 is TGTGCCAGCAGTTACGGGCTGACCCCTGAAGGCTACACCTTC.

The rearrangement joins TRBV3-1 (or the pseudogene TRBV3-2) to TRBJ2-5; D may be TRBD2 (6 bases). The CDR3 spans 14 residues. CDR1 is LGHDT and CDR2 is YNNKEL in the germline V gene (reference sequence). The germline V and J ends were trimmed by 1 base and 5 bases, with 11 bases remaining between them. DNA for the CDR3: TGTGCCAGCAGCCAAGCCCAGGGACTGGAGACCCAGTACTTC. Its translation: CASSQAQGLETQYF.

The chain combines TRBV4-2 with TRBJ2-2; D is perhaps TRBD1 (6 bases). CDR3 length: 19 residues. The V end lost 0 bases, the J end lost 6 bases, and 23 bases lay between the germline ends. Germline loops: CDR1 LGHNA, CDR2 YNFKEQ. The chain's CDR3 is CASSQDRAGADLPPGELFF. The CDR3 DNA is TGTGCCAGCAGCCAAGATAGGGCAGGGGCCGACCTACCCCCCGGGGAGCTGTTTTTT.

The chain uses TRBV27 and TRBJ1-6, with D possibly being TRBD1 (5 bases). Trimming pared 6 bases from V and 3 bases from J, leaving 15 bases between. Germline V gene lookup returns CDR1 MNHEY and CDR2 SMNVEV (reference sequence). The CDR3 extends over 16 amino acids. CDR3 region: CASRRKLGDYNSPLHF. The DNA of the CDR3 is TGTGCCAGCAGGCGTAAACTAGGGGACTATAATTCACCCCTCCACTTT.

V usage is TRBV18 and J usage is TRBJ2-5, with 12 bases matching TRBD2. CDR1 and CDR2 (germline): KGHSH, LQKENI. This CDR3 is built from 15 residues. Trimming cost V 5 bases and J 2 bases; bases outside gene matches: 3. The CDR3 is CASSRTSGIQETQYF. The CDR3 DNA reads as TGTGCCAGCTCAAGGACTAGCGGGATTCAAGAGACCCAGTACTTC.

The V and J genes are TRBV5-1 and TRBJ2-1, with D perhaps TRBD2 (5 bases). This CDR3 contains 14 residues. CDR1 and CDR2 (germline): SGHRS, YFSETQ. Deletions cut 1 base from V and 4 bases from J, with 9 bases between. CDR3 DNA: TGCGCCAGCAGCTTGAGGCCGGGGTACAATGAGCAGTTCTTC. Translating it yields CASSLRPGYNEQFF.

For the CDR3, the DNA is TGCGCCAGCAGCTTGGGACTTGGCACAGATACGCAGTATTTT. It encodes CASSLGLGTDTQYF. The V and J genes are TRBV5-1 and TRBJ2-3; D gene uncertain. V lost 0 bases and J lost 1, with 6 bases in between. Looked up from germline, CDR1 is SGHRS and CDR2 is YFSETQ. CDR3 length: 14 amino acids.